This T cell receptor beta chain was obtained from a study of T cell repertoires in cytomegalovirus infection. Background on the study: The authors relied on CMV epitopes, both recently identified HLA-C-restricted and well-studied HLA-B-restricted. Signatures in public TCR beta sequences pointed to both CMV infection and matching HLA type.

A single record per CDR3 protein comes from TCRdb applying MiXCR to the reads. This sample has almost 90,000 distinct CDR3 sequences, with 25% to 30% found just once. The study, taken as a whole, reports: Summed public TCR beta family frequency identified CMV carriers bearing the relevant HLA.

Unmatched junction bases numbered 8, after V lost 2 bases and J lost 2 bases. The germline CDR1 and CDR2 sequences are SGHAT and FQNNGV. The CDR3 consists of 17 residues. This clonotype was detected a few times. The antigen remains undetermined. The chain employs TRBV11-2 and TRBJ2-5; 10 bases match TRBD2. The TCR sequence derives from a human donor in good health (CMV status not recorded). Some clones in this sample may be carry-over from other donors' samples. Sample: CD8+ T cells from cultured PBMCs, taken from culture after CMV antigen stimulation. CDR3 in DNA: TGTGCCAGCAGCTTATGGTCTAGCGGGGGCCTTCAAGAGACCCAGTACTTC. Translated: CASSLWSSGGLQETQYF.